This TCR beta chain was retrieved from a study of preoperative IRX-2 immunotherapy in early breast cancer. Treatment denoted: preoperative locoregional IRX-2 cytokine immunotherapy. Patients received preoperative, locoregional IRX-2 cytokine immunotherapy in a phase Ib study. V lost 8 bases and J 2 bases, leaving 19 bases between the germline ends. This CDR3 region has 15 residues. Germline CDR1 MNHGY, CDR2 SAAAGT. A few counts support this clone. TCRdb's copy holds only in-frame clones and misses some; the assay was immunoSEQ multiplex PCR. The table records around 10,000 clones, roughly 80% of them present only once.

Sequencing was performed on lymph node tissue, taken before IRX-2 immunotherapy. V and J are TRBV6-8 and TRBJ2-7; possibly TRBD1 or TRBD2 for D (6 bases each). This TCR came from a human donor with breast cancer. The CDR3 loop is CASDPPGARTYEQYF. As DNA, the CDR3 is TGTGCCAGCGATCCCCCGGGGGCGCGGACCTACGAGCAGTACTTC.